These T cell receptor beta chains were read from a single sample in a study of cytotoxic CD8 clonotypes in ibrutinib-treated CLL. Clones were read by immunoSEQ multiplex PCR, and TCRdb kept only the in-frame ones, dropping some. The table shows 250,000 or so clones, with 60% to 75% occurring only once. The sample here was PBMCs, taken after 24 months of ibrutinib treatment. The receptors derive from a human donor with chronic lymphocytic leukemia. Both conserved end residues are part of each CDR3. A D gene is named only where the DNA matches it firmly. Not all rows give a size; the values are once, few, many and, for expanded clones, a class.

TRBV29-1	TRBJ2-1	TRBD1	few	TGCAGCGTTTCTGACAGGGGAACCTACAATGAGCAGTTCTTC	CSVSDRGTYNEQFF
TRBV5-1	TRBJ2-3	NA	NA	TGCGCCAGCAGCGCACTGGGGTGGGTTGGGGCCACAGATACGCAGTATTTT	CASSALGWVGATDTQYF
TRBV29-1	TRBJ1-1	NA	NA	TGCAGCGTTGCTGGGGCACTGAACACTGAAGCTTTCTTT	CSVAGALNTEAFF
TRBV30	TRBJ1-5	NA	NA	TGTGCCTGGAGTCCTCTACAGGGTCCCAATCAGCCCCAGCATTTT	CAWSPLQGPNQPQHF
TRBV6-6	TRBJ1-5	TRBD1	NA	TGTGCCAGCAGTTACCATGGGGACAGGCACAATCAGCCCCAGCATTTT	CASSYHGDRHNQPQHF
TRBV29-1	TRBJ2-7	TRBD2	NA	TGCAGCGTTCGTGGGACTAGCGGGAGTTACGAGCAGTACTTC	CSVRGTSGSYEQYF
TRBV6-1	TRBJ2-7	NA	few	TGTGCCAGCAGTTCTCAAACACCCACCTACGAGCAGTACTTC	CASSSQTPTYEQYF
TRBV6-6	TRBJ2-1	NA	NA	TGTGCCAGCAGTTACGACAGGTATTACAATGAGCAGTTCTTC	CASSYDRYYNEQFF
TRBV7-3	TRBJ2-3	NA	few	TGTGCCAGCAGCATTCTAGGGAAAGGGACAGATACGCAGTATTTT	CASSILGKGTDTQYF
TRBV10-3	TRBJ1-1	NA	NA	TGTGCCATCATGGGGGGAGGCACTGAAGCTTTCTTT	CAIMGGGTEAFF
TRBV30	TRBJ2-7	NA	NA	TGTGCCTGGAGCCCCGGCTACGAGCAGTACTTC	CAWSPGYEQYF
TRBV27	TRBJ1-2	TRBD1	few	TGTGCCTCCCTAGGACAGGGGGCGCTTGGCTACACCTTC	CASLGQGALGYTF
TRBV6-5	TRBJ2-5	NA	few	TGTGCCAGCAGTTCCCCATCGGAGACCCAGTACTTC	CASSSPSETQYF
TRBV5-1	TRBJ1-4	NA	NA	TGCGCCAGCAGGATTACAACTAATGAAAAACTGTTTTTT	CASRITTNEKLFF
TRBV28	TRBJ1-5	TRBD1	few	TGTGCCACAAAGACAGGGATCAATCAGCCCCAGCATTTT	CATKTGINQPQHF
TRBV28	TRBJ1-2	TRBD1	NA	TGTGCCAGCAGTTCTACCAGGGGGCTACGAGGCTACACCTTC	CASSSTRGLRGYTF
TRBV11-2	TRBJ1-5	NA	NA	TGTGCCAGCAGCTTAGATTGGCTTACTCAGCCCCAGCATTTT	CASSLDWLTQPQHF
TRBV29-1	TRBJ1-1	TRBD1	once	TGCAGCGTACAGACAGGGGGCACTGAAGCTTTCTTT	CSVQTGGTEAFF
TRBV7-2	TRBJ2-2	NA	NA	TGTGCCAGCAGCCATCCCGCCGGGGAGCTGTTTTTT	CASSHPAGELFF
TRBV11-2	TRBJ2-1	NA	NA	TGTGCCAGCAGCACGAACCGGGGGGCCAATGAGCAGTTCTTC	CASSTNRGANEQFF
TRBV19	TRBJ2-3	NA	NA	TGTGCCAGCGGAGGGGGCACAGATACGCAGTATTTT	CASGGGTDTQYF
TRBV5-6	TRBJ2-3	TRBD1	NA	TGTGCCAGCAGCTTCGGACAGGGGGGGAGTACAGATACGCAGTATTTT	CASSFGQGGSTDTQYF